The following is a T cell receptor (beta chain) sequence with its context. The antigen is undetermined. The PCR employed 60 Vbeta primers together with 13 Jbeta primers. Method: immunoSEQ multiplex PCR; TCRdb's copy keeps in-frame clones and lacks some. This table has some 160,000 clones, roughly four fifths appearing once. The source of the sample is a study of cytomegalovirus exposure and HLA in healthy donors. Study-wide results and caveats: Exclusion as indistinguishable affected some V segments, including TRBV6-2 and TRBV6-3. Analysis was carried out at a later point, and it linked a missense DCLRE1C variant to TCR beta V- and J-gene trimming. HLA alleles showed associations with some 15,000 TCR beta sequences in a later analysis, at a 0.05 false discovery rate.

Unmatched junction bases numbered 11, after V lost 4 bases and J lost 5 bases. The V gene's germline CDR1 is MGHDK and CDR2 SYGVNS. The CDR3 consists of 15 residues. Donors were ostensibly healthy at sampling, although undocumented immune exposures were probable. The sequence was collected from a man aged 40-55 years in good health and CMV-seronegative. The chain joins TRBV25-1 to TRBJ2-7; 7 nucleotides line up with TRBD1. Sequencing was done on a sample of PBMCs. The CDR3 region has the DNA TGTGCCAGCAGTGTCGGGACAGACAACATCCACGAGCAGTACTTC. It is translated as CASSVGTDNIHEQYF.